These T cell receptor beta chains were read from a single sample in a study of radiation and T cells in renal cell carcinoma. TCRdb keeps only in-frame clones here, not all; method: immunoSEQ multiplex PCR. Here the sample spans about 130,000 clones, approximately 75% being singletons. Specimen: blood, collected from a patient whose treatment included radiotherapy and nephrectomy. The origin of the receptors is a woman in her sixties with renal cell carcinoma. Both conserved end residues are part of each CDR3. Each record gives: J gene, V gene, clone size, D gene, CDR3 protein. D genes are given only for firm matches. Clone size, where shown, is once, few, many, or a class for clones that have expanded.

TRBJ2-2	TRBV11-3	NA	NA	CASSLDRGELFF
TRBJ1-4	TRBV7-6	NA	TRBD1	CASSRQGGGEKLFF
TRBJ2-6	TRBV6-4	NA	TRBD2	CASSERGTFDSGANVLTF
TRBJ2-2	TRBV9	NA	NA	CASSVEGRNTGELFF
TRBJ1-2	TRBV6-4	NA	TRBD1	CASSATGVSGYTF
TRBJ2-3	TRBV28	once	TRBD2	CASSTSRRLAGGLRLDTQYF
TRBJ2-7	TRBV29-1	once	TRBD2	CSASGTSQVEQYF
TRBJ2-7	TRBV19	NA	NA	CASTFGPGVYEQYF
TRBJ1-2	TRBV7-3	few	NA	CASSWDRQTGYTF
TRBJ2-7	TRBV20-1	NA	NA	CSALVTYEQYF
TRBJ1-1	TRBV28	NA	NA	CASSLRTEAFF
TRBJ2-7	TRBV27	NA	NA	CASSSTAPTYQYF
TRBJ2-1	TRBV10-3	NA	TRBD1	CAISVGTGLNEQFF
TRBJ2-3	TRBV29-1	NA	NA	CSVVEGGVSTDTQYF
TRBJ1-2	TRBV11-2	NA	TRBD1	CASSARGLWNGYTF
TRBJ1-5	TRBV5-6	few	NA	CASSLRGSEQPQHF